This entry is about one T cell receptor beta chain. As yet, its antigen is unknown. The data derive from a study of shared clonotypes between healthy human individuals. On the study more broadly: Per-donor plates numbered three CD4 naive, three CD4 memory, two CD8 naive and one CD8 memory. Points from the study as a whole: In the sorted subsets, rarefaction showed sequencing was incomplete despite large depth. The represented genetic and exposure-history diversity was limited by the small number of donors.

The protocol was immunoSEQ multiplex PCR, while the TCRdb copy is restricted to in-frame clones and leaves out a portion. The table includes 2 million or so clones, around 95% detected once. Germline loops: CDR1 LGHNT, CDR2 FRNRAP. Trimming removed 0 bases from V and 5 bases from J, with 10 bases in between. This CDR3 is 14 amino acids long. Material: naive CD4+ T cells sorted from blood. As to subset: CD45RA+ positively selected. The receptor's source is a man between 18 and 29 years old in good health. The chain links TRBV12-5 to TRBJ1-1; D may be TRBD1 (6 bases). As DNA, the CDR3 is TGTGCTAGTGGTTTGGTACAGGGTCGAACTGAAGCTTTCTTT. It encodes CASGLVQGRTEAFF.